This T cell receptor (beta chain) appears in the sequencing data of a study of CD8 T cells in ankylosing spondylitis. Study observations and caveats: In ankylosing spondylitis blood, a motif of 7 to 9 highly homologous TCR beta variants appeared characteristic. Disease-linked clones, CD8+, were relatively rare in peripheral blood. Disease-linked clones reportedly concentrated significantly in matched ankylosing spondylitis synovial fluid.

CDR1 and CDR2 (germline): SGHDT, YYEEEE. The V and J ends lost 0 bases and 0 bases respectively, with 8 bases between them. This CDR3 has 15 residues. As to this clonotype: Its antigen remains unknown.

The authors made TCR beta libraries by quantitative 5'-RACE with molecular barcodes. TCRdb processed the 5' RACE reads anew with MiXCR; each CDR3 protein has one entry. The table has hundreds of thousands of distinct CDR3 sequences, approximately 12% seen once. The TCR was taken from a male donor with ankylosing spondylitis. Input material: blood, either unsorted or a sorted T cell fraction (not recorded which). This rearrangement joins TRBV5-6 to TRBJ2-3, with a weak D call TRBD2 (5 bases). DNA for the CDR3: TGTGCCAGCAGCTTGGGAGGGTATAGCACAGATACGCAGTATTTT. Translation gives CASSLGGYSTDTQYF. The variable domain in full, with the rest retrieved from reference TRBV5-6 and TRBJ2-3, is DAGVTQSPTHLIKTRGQQVTLRCSPKSGHDTVSWYQQALGQGPQFIFQYYEEEERQRGNFPDRFSGHQFPNYSSELNVNALLLGDSALYLCASSLGGYSTDTQYFGPGTRLTVL.